The clone carrying this T cell receptor beta chain has at least ten counts. The antigen is undetermined. The sample comes from a study of human T cells and chemical hapten exposure. Study background: A roughly 2 cm by roughly 2 cm inner upper arm patch received 2% DPC for sensitization.

Notes on the study in general: While controls formed fewer of them, expanded TCRs formed significantly more large CDR3 similarity clusters.

This CDR3 contains 15 residues. Germline-derived CDR1 and CDR2 are KGHDR and SFDVKD. Unmatched junction bases numbered 4, after V lost 4 bases and J lost 2 bases. TCRdb re-called the RACE reads with MiXCR, one entry per CDR3 protein. The sample records about 95,000 distinct CDR3 sequences, more than 9.5% being singletons. This sample's time point: patch test 2, 6 weeks after DPC sensitization. The treatment was: therapeutic diphenylcyclopropenone sensitization with weekly scalp DPC. Each patch test followed a blood draw. Alopecia patients deemed DPC-suitable, aged 18 to 70, excluding pregnancy. The sequenced sample was whole blood, obtained in connection with sensitization to the hapten diphenylcyclopropenone (DPC). The sequence was obtained from a woman aged 35 to 49 with alopecia areata. Some clones in this sample may be carry-over from other donors' samples. The chain is built from TRBV24-1 and TRBJ2-1; 7 bases are shared with TRBD1. The CDR3 nucleotides read TGTGCCACCAGTGACCCGGGACAGCCCTACAATGAGCAGTTCTTC. This sequence encodes CATSDPGQPYNEQFF.